These 10 T cell receptor beta chains were all obtained from the same sample, sequenced in a study of cytomegalovirus exposure and HLA in healthy donors. The PCR employed 60 Vbeta primers together with 13 Jbeta primers. Method: immunoSEQ multiplex PCR; TCRdb's copy keeps in-frame clones and lacks some. The sample has about 180,000 clones, approximately 80% seen once. Material for sequencing was PBMCs. The receptors stem from a woman aged 45-59 years in good health and CMV-seronegative.

The chain has TRBV5-1 and TRBJ1-6, with D perhaps TRBD1 (6 bases). This CDR3 has 14 amino acids. Germline V gene lookup returns CDR1 SGHRS and CDR2 YFSETQ. V lost 0 bases and J 10 bases, leaving 11 bases between the germline ends. In DNA form, the CDR3 reads TGCGCCAGCAGCTTGGACAGGGAAGGATCACCCCTCCACTTT. Encoded protein: CASSLDREGSPLHF.

This clone was seen a single time. The chain uses TRBV4-3 and TRBJ1-1; D might be TRBD1 (5 bases). The CDR3 extends over 16 amino acids. In germline, CDR1 is LGHNA, CDR2 YSLEER. V was clipped by 3 bases and J by 1 base, with 15 bases between them. The CDR3 protein is CASSQTAWGENTEAFF. Here the CDR3 DNA reads TGCGCCAGCAGCCAGACAGCCTGGGGGGAGAACACTGAAGCTTTCTTT.

This sequence joins TRBV27 and TRBJ2-2; D possibly corresponds to TRBD2 (5 bases). With 3 bases removed from V and 3 bases from J, the gap between germline ends came to 11 bases. The V gene's germline CDR1 is MNHEY and CDR2 SMNVEV (reference sequence). CDR3 length: 15 residues. CDR3 sequence: CASSLGWEYTGELFF. The CDR3 nucleotides read TGTGCCAGCAGTTTGGGGTGGGAGTACACCGGGGAGCTGTTTTTT.

Here the CDR3 reads CASSNPREDTQYF. In DNA form, the CDR3 reads TGCGCCAGCAGCAACCCAAGGGAGGATACGCAGTATTTT. V is TRBV5-1 and J is TRBJ2-3, with a weak D call TRBD2 (5 bases). V gave up 4 bases and J gave up 6 bases, with 12 bases separating them. The CDR3 extends over 13 amino acids. Looked up from germline, CDR1 is SGHRS and CDR2 is YFSETQ.

The rearrangement joins TRBV7-9 to TRBJ2-1; TRBD2 aligns across 7 bases. Germline trimming cut 1 base from V and 4 bases from J; bases unmatched to any gene: 7. Germline V gene data show CDR1 as SEHNR and CDR2 as FQNEAQ (reference sequence). This CDR3 spans 16 amino acids. The CDR3 DNA reads as TGTGCCAGCAGCTTAGGTTCGGCTAGCGGATACAATGAGCAGTTCTTC. Translating gives CASSLGSASGYNEQFF.

This clone was detected once. CDR3 residues: CASSRGEQFF. The CDR3 bases are TGTGCCAGCTCACGGGGTGAGCAGTTCTTC. V is TRBV7-2 and J is TRBJ2-1; D might be TRBD2 (5 bases). The germline V and J ends were trimmed by 8 bases and 9 bases, with 8 bases remaining between them. Germline-derived CDR1 and CDR2 are SGHTA and FQGNSA. This CDR3 comprises 10 residues.

The V gene is TRBV28, the J gene TRBJ1-5; TRBD1 matches 8 bases. J was trimmed by 0 bases and V by 4 bases; bases with no gene match: 5. This CDR3 region has 16 residues. Germline CDR1 MDHEN, CDR2 SYDVKM. CDR3 protein: CASSSGTGFSNQPQHF. CDR3 DNA sequence: TGTGCCAGCAGTTCAGGGACAGGATTTAGCAATCAGCCCCAGCATTTT.

V is TRBV7-2 and J is TRBJ1-2; possibly TRBD1 for D (6 bases). Germline-derived CDR1 and CDR2 are SGHTA and FQGNSA. The germline V and J ends were trimmed by 2 bases and 6 bases, with 16 bases remaining between them. The CDR3 is 15 amino acids. The CDR3: CASSLNLGGADGYTF. The CDR3 coding sequence is TGTGCCAGCAGCTTAAATTTGGGGGGGGCGGATGGCTACACCTTC.

V usage is TRBV2 and J usage is TRBJ2-7; tentatively, D is TRBD1 (5 bases). Germline CDR1 reads SNHLY; CDR2 reads FYNNEI. V shed 0 bases and J shed 2 bases, with 11 bases lying between them. This CDR3 is built from 15 residues. The chain's CDR3 is CASSEAPTGAYEQYF. CDR3 DNA: TGTGCCAGCAGTGAAGCGCCCACAGGAGCCTACGAGCAGTACTTC.

CDR3 in amino acids: CASRDPRNPTSGRGGADTQYF. As DNA, the CDR3 is TGTGCCAGTAGGGACCCGAGGAATCCTACAAGCGGGAGAGGTGGGGCAGATACGCAGTATTTT. The chain recombines TRBV19 with TRBJ2-3; 8 bases line up with TRBD2. The CDR3 extends over 21 amino acids. From germline, CDR1 is LNHDA and CDR2 SQIVND (reference sequence). The ends lost 6 bases at V and 4 bases at J; junction bases unmatched: 27.